Given below is one TCR beta chain in context. This sample was included in a study of T cell changes during pregnancy in multiple sclerosis. Assay: immunoSEQ multiplex PCR; the TCRdb copy retains only in-frame clones and omits some. The sample includes approximately 37,000 clones, 89% of them seen just once. This TCR was sampled from a female donor with multiple sclerosis, enrolled in a pregnancy study. This material consisted of CD4+ T cells from peripheral blood mononuclear cells, taken in the first trimester of pregnancy.

The CDR3 nucleotides are TGTGCCATCAGTCCGGGGGGTAGCGGAACCTACGAGCAGTACTTC. Protein: CAISPGGSGTYEQYF. This chain links TRBV10-3 with TRBJ2-7; TRBD2 aligns across 7 bases. CDR1 is ENHRY and CDR2 is SYGVKD in the germline V gene. This CDR3 comprises 15 residues. Trimming took 5 bases from V and 2 from J; bases not matched to a gene: 9.